The 5 T cell receptor beta chains given below trace back to one sample, sequenced in a study of blood T cell repertoires in COVID-19. Assay: immunoSEQ multiplex PCR; the TCRdb copy retains only in-frame clones and omits some. Of 250,000 to 300,000 clones detected, roughly 86% appear once; the ten largest clones hold roughly 2.9%. The sample taken for sequencing was PBMCs or T cells enriched from blood (not recorded which). The receptors shown here come from a woman in her fifties or sixties who had been exposed to COVID-19.

The CDR3 spells CASSPSQGYEQYF. The DNA of the CDR3 is TGTGCCAGCAGCCCATCACAGGGCTACGAGCAGTACTTC. The chain carries TRBV5-4 and TRBJ2-7, with a weak D call TRBD1 (6 bases). This CDR3 is 13 amino acids long. Germline CDR1 reads SGHNT; CDR2 reads YYREEE (reference sequence). V was shortened by 4 bases and J by 3 bases, with 11 bases between the two germline ends.

The J gene is TRBJ2-7, the V gene TRBV5-4; 8 bases are a match to TRBD2. The CDR3 is made up of 15 amino acids. V trimming: 4 bases; J trimming: 5 bases; junction bases outside the gene matches: 11. Germline CDR1 is SGHNT and CDR2 is YYREEE (reference sequence). CDR3: CASSPYSGVSDEQYF. CDR3 in DNA: TGTGCCAGCAGCCCCTATAGCGGGGTAAGCGACGAGCAGTACTTC.

The table lists this clone with a count of one. In nucleotides, the CDR3 is TGTGCCAGTAGTATAACAGGGGGCACTTCACCCCTCCACTTT. Translating gives CASSITGGTSPLHF. The chain uses TRBV19 and TRBJ1-6, with 9 bases that match TRBD1. The CDR3 has 14 residues. V gave up 2 bases and J gave up 9 bases; unmatched junction bases: 2. The V gene's germline CDR1 is LNHDA and CDR2 SQIVND (reference sequence).

The gene calls are TRBV2 and TRBJ1-1, with 7 positions matching TRBD1. With V trimmed by 9 bases and J by 9 bases, 10 bases remained unmatched. Germline V gene data show CDR1 as SNHLY and CDR2 as FYNNEI. There are 12 residues in the CDR3. The DNA of the CDR3 is TGTGCCAGAAATACAGGGGAGAATCAAGCTTTCTTT. This encodes CARNTGENQAFF.

The chain combines TRBV5-1 with TRBJ1-2, with D tentatively TRBD1 (5 bases). V lost 4 bases to trimming and J lost 1 base, with 11 bases between them. This CDR3 comprises 14 residues. The germline V gene has CDR1 SGHRS and CDR2 YFSETQ. CDR3 coding DNA: TGCGCCAGCAGCGCGGACACTGGTAACTATGGCTACACCTTC. Translation: CASSADTGNYGYTF.